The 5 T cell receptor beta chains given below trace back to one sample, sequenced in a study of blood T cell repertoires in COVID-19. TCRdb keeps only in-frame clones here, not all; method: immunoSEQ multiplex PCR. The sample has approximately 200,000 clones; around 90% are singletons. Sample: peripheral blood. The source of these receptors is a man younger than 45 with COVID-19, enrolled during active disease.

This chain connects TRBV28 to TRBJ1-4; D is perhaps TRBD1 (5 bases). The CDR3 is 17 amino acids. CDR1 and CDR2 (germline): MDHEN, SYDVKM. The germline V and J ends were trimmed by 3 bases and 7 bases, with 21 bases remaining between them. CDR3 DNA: TGTGCCAGCAGTTTCGGCAGGGCGGTCGGGTTCGGTGAAAAACTGTTTTTT. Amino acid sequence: CASSFGRAVGFGEKLFF.

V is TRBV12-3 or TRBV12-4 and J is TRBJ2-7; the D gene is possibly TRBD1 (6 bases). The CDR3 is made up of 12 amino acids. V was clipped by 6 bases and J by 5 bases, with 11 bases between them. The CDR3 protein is CASSSRQDEQYF. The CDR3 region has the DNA TGTGCCAGCAGCAGCAGACAGGACGAGCAGTACTTC.

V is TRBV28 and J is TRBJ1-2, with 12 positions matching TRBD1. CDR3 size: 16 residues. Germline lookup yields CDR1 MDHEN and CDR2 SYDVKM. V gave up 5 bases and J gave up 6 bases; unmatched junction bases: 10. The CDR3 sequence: CASSLTGTGGADGYTF. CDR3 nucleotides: TGTGCCAGCAGTCTCACCGGGACAGGGGGCGCGGATGGCTACACCTTC.

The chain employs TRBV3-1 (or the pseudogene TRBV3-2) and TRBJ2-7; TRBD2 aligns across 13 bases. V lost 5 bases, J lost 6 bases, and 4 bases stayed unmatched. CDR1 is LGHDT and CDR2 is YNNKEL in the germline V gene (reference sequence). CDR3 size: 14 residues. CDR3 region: CASSLLAGGPEQYF. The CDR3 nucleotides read TGTGCCAGCAGCTTACTAGCGGGGGGGCCCGAGCAGTACTTC.

The CDR3 bases are TGTGCCAGCAGTTACCGGACAGGGAGGGGTTCCGGGGAGCTGTTTTTT. This sequence encodes CASSYRTGRGSGELFF. V gene TRBV6-5 combines with J gene TRBJ2-2; possible D gene TRBD1, 8 bases. V lost 2 bases to trimming and J lost 6 bases, with 16 bases between them. Germline V CDR1 and CDR2: MNHEY, SVGAGI. The CDR3 is 16 residues long.